This note documents a single TCR beta chain sequence. Its antigen is currently not known. No clone much larger than this one lies a single base away; base qualities are absent. The data are from a study of blood T cell repertoires in COVID-19 (dated by TCRdb to 2020 to 2021). Notes on the research overall: Collaborator samples came from the United States, Italy and Spain and covered acute and convalescent phases of COVID-19. The dataset comprised deeply sampled blood TCRbeta repertoires from subjects exposed to, actively infected with, or recovered from COVID-19. The repertoires were released in a freely available public database intended as a resource for research on the immune response to SARS-CoV-2. The material from the prospective study consisted of cDNA or gDNA derived from T cells, B-cell-depleted T cells, or PBMCs. Where available, HLA class I and class II types were taken from metadata supplied by the sample provider and were not determined by assay-based typing. The sample metadata nearly always contained a de-identified subject ID, COVID-19 status, age in years and sex. The samples were drawn from two sources: the first 160 participants of the ongoing ImmuneRACE study, and fewer than 1,500 subjects contributed by 6 global collaborators.

A second Seattle source provided samples from volunteer blood donors who had recovered from COVID-19. Whole blood was collected in K2EDTA tubes by collaborating institutions according to the institutions' own protocols. For TCRbeta analysis, collaborator samples were shipped as frozen whole blood, as isolated PBMCs, or as DNA extracted from either sample type. General study outcomes and caveats: Clinical and demographic metadata were provided uncurated, with the amount varying by source and participant.

CDR1 and CDR2 (SGHRS, YFSETQ) derive from the germline V gene. Between the V and J ends, shortened by 0 bases and 0 bases respectively, the junction contains 7 bases. The CDR3 runs 15 residues from the cysteine to the phenylalanine. The sequence is cut down to CDR3 DNA, 45 bases in frame from base 1. The immunoSEQ Assay, a bias-controlled multiplex PCR, was used to amplify TCRbeta CDR3 regions from genomic DNA. As for the authors' bioinformatics: Within the assay, amplification of reference gene primers was used to estimate how many nucleated cells each sample contained. To quantify the absolute abundance of each unique TCRbeta CDR3 rearrangement, sequence reads were collapsed and filtered. For each sample, productive Simpson clonality was calculated by taking the square root of Simpson's diversity index across productive rearrangements. Here the immuneACCESS table is served through TCRdb, limited to in-frame sequences with V and J called. Missing clones are a known gap in these copies; in checked studies unresolved V genes cover under half, and the rest lacks a known reason. The V and J calls and clone size were taken over from that table, and D and trimming were inferred from the DNA. The sample table records hundreds of thousands of clones; 75% to 90% of these occur just once. The ten largest account for 2% to 2.5% of the sample.

The sample was peripheral blood. The rearrangement combines TRBV5-1 with TRBJ2-1, with no D gene named confidently. The clonotype comes from a woman aged 25 to 39 who had recovered from COVID-19. The DNA reads TGCGCCAGCAGCTTGGGCGAGAGCTCCTACAATGAGCAGTTCTTC. This encodes CASSLGESSYNEQFF.